This T cell receptor (beta chain) was recorded in a study of identical twins. CDR1 is LGHNA and CDR2 is YSLEER in the germline V gene. CDR3 length equals 15 residues. The ends lost 2 bases at V and 5 bases at J; junction bases unmatched: 2. TCRdb ran MiXCR on the 5' RACE reads and lists one entry per CDR3 protein. The sample lists about 660,000 distinct CDR3 sequences; approximately 9% were seen once. This sample also belongs to another study, concerning yellow fever vaccine responses in identical twins.

The sequencing sample was made of PBMCs. The receptor's source is a woman aged 18 to 35 in good health. The rearrangement links TRBV4-3 to TRBJ2-1, with 11 bases matching TRBD2. CDR3 bases: TGCGCCAGCAGCCAAAGGACTAGCGGGCACAATGAGCAGTTCTTC. Translating it yields CASSQRTSGHNEQFF.